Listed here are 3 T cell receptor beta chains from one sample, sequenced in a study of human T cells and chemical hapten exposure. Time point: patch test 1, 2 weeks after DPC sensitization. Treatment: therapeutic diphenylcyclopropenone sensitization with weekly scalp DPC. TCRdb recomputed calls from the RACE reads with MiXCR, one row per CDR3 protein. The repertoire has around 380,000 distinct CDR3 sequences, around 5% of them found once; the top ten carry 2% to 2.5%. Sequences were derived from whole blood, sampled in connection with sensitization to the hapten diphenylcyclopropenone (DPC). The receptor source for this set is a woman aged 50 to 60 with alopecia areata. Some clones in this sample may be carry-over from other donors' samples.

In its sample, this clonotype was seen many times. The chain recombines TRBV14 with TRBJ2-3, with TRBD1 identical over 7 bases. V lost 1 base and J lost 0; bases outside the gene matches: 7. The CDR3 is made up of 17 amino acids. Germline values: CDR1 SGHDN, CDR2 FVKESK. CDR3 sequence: CASSQVWGTDSTDTQYF. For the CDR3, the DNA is TGTGCCAGCAGCCAAGTCTGGGGGACAGATAGCACAGATACGCAGTATTTT.

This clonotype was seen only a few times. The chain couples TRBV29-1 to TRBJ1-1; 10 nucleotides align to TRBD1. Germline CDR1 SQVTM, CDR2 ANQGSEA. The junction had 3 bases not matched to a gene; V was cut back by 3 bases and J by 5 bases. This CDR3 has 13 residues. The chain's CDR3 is CSVDDRGRTEAFF. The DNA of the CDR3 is TGCAGCGTTGACGACAGGGGGCGAACTGAAGCTTTCTTT.

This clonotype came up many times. The chain's CDR3 is CASSFSPGLAVRSTDTQYF. CDR3 DNA sequence: TGTGCCAGCAGCTTTTCGCCGGGACTAGCGGTTCGAAGCACAGATACGCAGTATTTT. J is TRBJ2-3 and V is TRBV13; 11 bases map to TRBD2. The CDR3 spans 19 residues. CDR1 is PRHDT and CDR2 is FYEKMQ in the germline V gene (reference sequence). The J segment lost 0 bases and the V segment lost 3 bases, leaving 11 bases of the junction unmatched.